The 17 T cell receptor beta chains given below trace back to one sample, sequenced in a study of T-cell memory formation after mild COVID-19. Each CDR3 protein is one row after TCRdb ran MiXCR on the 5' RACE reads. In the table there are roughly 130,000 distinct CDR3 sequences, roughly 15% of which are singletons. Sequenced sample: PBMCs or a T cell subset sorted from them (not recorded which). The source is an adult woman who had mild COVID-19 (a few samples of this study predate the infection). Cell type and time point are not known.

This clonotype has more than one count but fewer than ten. CDR3 DNA: TGTGCCAGCAGCTTACCGGGACTAGCTTTAGATGAGCAGTTCTTC. Protein sequence: CASSLPGLALDEQFF. The rearrangement joins TRBV11-2 to TRBJ2-1; 9 bases map to TRBD2. The CDR3 runs 15 residues. Germline loops: CDR1 SGHAT, CDR2 FQNNGV. The trim removed 2 bases at V and 8 bases at J, leaving 7 bases unmatched.

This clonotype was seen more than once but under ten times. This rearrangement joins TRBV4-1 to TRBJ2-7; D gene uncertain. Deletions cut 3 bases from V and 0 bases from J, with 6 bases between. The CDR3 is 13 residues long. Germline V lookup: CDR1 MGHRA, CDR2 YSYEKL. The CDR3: CASSHKVSYEQYF. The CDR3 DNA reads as TGCGCCAGCAGCCATAAAGTCTCCTACGAGCAGTACTTC.

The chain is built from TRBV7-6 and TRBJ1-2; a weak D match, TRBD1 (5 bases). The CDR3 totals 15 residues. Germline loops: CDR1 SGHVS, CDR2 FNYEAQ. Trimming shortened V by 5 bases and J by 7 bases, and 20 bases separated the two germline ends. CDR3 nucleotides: TGTGCCAGCAGCCCGGGGGAAGGGTTGGCCTTTGGCTACACCTTC. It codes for CASSPGEGLAFGYTF.

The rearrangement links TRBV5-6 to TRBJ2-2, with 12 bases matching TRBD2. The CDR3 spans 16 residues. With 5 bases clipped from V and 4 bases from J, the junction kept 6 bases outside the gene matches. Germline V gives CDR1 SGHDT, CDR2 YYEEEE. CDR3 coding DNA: TGTGCCAGCAGATTACTAGCGGGAGGACTCACCGGGGAGCTGTTTTTT. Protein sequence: CASRLLAGGLTGELFF.

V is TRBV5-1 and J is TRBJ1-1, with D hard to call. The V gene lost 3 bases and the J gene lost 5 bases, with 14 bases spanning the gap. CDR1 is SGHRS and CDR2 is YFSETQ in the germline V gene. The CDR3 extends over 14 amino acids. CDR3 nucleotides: TGCGCCAGCAGCTCGCGTTCGGGTAGGACTGAAGCTTTCTTT. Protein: CASSSRSGRTEAFF.

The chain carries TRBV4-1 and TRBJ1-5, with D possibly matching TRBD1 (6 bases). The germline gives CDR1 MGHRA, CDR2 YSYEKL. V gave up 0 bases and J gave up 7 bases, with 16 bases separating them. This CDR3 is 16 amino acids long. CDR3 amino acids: CASSQDPGAPRQPQHF. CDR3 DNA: TGCGCCAGCAGCCAAGACCCGGGGGCGCCCAGACAGCCCCAGCATTTT.

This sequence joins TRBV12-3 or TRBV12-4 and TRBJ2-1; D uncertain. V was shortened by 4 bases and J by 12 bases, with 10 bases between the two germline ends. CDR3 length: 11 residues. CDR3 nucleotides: TGTGCCAGCAGTTCGGTGGTGTGGCAGTTCTTC. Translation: CASSSVVWQFF.

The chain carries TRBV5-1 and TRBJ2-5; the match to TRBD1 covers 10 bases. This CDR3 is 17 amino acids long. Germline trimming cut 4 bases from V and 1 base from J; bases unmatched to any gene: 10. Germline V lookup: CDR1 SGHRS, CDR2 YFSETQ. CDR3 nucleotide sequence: TGCGCCAGCAGCAGCGGCGACAGGGGGCCTTTCCAAGAGACCCAGTACTTC. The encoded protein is CASSSGDRGPFQETQYF. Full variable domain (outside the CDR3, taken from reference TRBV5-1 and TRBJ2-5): KAGVTQTPRYLIKTRGQQVTLSCSPISGHRSVSWYQQTPGQGLQFLFEYFSETQRNKGNFPGRFSGRQFSNSRSEMNVSTLELGDSALYLCASSSGDRGPFQETQYFGPGTRLLVL.

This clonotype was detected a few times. As DNA, the CDR3 is TGTGCCACCAGTGACCCGGGACCTACCGCCTACAATGAGCAGTTCTTC. It yields the protein CATSDPGPTAYNEQFF. The chain links TRBV24-1 to TRBJ2-1; D could derive from TRBD1 or TRBD2 (5 bases each). V lost 4 bases, J lost 2 bases, and 14 bases lay in between. This CDR3 spans 16 amino acids. Germline-derived CDR1 and CDR2 are KGHDR and SFDVKD.

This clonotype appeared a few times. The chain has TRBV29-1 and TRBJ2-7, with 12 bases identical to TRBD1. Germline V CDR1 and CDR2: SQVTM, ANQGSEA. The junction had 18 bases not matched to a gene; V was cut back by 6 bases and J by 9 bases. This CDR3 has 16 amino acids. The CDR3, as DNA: TGCAGCGTGGGGACAGGGGGCTCAGGCGTTGTCCGGGGGCAGTACTTC. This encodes CSVGTGGSGVVRGQYF.

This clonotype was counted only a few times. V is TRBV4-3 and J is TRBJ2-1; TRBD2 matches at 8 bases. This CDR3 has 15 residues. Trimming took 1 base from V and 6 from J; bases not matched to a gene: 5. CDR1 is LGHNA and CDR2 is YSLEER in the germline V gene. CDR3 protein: CASSQGRGVRNEQFF. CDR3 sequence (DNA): TGCGCCAGCAGCCAAGGGCGGGGGGTGCGCAATGAGCAGTTCTTC.

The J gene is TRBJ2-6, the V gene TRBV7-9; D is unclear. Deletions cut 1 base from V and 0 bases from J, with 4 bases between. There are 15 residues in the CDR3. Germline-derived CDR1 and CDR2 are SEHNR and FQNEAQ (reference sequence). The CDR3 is CASSLVVSGANVLTF. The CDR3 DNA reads TGTGCCAGCAGCTTAGTCGTCTCTGGGGCCAACGTCCTGACTTTC.

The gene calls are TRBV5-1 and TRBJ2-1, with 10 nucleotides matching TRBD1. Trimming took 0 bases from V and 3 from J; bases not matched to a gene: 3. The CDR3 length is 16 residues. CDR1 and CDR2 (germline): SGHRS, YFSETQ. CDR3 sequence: CASSLDGTGDYNEQFF. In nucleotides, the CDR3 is TGCGCCAGCAGCTTGGATGGGACAGGGGACTACAATGAGCAGTTCTTC.

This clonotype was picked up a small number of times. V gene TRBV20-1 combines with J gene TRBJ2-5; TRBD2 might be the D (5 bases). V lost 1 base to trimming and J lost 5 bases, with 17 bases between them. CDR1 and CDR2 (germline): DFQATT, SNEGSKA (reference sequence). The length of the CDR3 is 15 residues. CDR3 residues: CSARGGFGRGETQYF. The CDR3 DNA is TGCAGTGCTAGAGGAGGGTTCGGCCGAGGGGAGACCCAGTACTTC.

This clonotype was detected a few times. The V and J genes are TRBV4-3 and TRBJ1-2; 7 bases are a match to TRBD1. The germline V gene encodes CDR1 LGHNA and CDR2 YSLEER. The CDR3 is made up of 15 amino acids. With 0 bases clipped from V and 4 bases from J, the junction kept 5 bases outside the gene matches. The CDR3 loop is CASSQENRGIYGYTF. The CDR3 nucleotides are TGCGCCAGCAGCCAAGAGAACAGGGGAATCTATGGCTACACCTTC.

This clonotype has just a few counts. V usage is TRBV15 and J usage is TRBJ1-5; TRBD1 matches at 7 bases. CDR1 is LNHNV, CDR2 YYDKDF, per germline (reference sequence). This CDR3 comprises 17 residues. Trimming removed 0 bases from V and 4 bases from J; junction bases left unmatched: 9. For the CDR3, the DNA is TGTGCCACCAGCAGAGAAGACAGGGCTTCCCTAAATCAGCCCCAGCATTTT. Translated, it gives CATSREDRASLNQPQHF.

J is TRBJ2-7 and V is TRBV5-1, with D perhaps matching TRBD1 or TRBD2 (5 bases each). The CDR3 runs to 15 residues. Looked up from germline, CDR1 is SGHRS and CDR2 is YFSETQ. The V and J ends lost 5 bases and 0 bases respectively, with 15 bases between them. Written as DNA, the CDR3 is TGCGCCAGCAGATCGGGGCGGCTACCCTCCTACGAGCAGTACTTC. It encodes CASRSGRLPSYEQYF. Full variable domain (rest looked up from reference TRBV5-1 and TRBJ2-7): KAGVTQTPRYLIKTRGQQVTLSCSPISGHRSVSWYQQTPGQGLQFLFEYFSETQRNKGNFPGRFSGRQFSNSRSEMNVSTLELGDSALYLCASRSGRLPSYEQYFGPGTRLTVT.